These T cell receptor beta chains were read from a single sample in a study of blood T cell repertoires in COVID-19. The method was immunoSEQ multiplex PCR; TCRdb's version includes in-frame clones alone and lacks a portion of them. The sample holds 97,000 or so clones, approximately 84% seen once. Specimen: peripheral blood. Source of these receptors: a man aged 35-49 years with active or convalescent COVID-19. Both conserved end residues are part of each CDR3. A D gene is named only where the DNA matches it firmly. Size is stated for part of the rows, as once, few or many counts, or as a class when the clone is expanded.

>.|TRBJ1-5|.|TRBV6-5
TGTGCCAGCAGTCCCGACGGAGGAGCCAATCAGCCCCAGCATTTT
CASSPDGGANQPQHF
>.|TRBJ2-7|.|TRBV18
TGTGCCAGCTCACCGGGTCAGGGCCCATACGAGCAGTACTTC
CASSPGQGPYEQYF
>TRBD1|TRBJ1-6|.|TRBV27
TGTGCCAGCAGTTTGGGACAGAAGACACCCCTCCACTTT
CASSLGQKTPLHF
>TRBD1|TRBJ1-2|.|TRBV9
TGTGCCAGCAGCGTAGGAACAGGGGAGGAGTATGGCTACACCTTC
CASSVGTGEEYGYTF
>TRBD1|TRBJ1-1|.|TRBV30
TGTGCCTGGACCCGCGATGTACAGGGGGCCAGGAACACTGAAGCTTTCTTT
CAWTRDVQGARNTEAFF
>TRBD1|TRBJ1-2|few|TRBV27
TGTGCCAGCAGTTTCAGGACAGGGGCCTATGGCTACACCTTC
CASSFRTGAYGYTF
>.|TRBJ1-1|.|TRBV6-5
TGTGCCAGCAGTTACAGAGGGCGGAACACTGAAGCTTTCTTT
CASSYRGRNTEAFF
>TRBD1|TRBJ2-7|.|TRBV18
TGTGCCAGCTCACCACCCGGACAGGGGAGAAACGAGCAGTACTTC
CASSPPGQGRNEQYF
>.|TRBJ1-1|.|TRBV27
TGTGCCAGCAGACCAGGACAGCTGGGTGGCACTGAAGCTTTCTTT
CASRPGQLGGTEAFF
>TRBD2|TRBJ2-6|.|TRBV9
TGTGCCAGCAGCGCCCGGGGGGCTGGGGCCAACGTCCTGACTTTC
CASSARGAGANVLTF
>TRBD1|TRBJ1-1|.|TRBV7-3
TGTGCCAGCAGCTTGGACAGGGGAGGCACTGAAGCTTTCTTT
CASSLDRGGTEAFF
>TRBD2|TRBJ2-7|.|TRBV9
TGTGCCAGCAGCGTAGGGGGGGGGACCACCTACGAGCAGTACTTC
CASSVGGGTTYEQYF
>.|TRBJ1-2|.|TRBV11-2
TGTGCCAGCAGGGCCGGGGGGGGATATGGCTACACCTTC
CASRAGGGYGYTF
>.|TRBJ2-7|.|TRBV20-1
TGCAGTGCCCGCAGCGGGTTCGAGCAGTACTTC
CSARSGFEQYF
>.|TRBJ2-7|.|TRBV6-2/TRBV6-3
TGTGCCAGCAGTTACGTAAGAGGCGAGCAGTACTTC
CASSYVRGEQYF
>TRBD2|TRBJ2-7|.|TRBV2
TGTGCCAGCAGCATGAATAGCGGGGCGCCCTACGAGCAGTACTTC
CASSMNSGAPYEQYF
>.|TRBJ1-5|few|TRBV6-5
TGTGCCAGCAGTTACTCGGGAGGGTTGCATCAGCCCCAGCATTTT
CASSYSGGLHQPQHF
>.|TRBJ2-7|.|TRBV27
TGTGCCAGCAGTCGGACCGGACTAAACTCCTACGAGCAGTACTTC
CASSRTGLNSYEQYF
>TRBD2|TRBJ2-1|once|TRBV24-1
TGTGCCACCAGTGCTACTGGGACTAGCCACAATGAGCAGTTCTTC
CATSATGTSHNEQFF
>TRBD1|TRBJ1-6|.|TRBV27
TGTGCCAGCAGTTCAGGGACAGAGTCACCCCTCCACTTT
CASSSGTESPLHF